This TCR beta chain is from a study of vaccination effects on CD4 cells after COVID-19. The CDR3 length is 13 residues. The junction had 7 bases not matched to a gene; V was cut back by 6 bases and J by 3 bases. Per the germline V gene, CDR1 is SQVTM and CDR2 is ANQGSEA. Produced via immunoSEQ multiplex PCR; TCRdb's table is partial and in-frame only. The data show approximately 45,000 clones, with 75% to 80% seen just once and about 10% held by the top ten. Isolation of CD4+ T cells took place after more than 9 days of culture. This clone appeared a few times. The antigen remains unidentified. Overall study findings and caveats: Spike-reactive clones found after vaccination in convalescents were mainly new vaccine-induced clones. Infection-derived and vaccine-derived clones contracted markedly late after vaccination.

The TCR comes from a human donor who had a prior SARS-CoV-2 infection. Sequenced here: CD4+ T cells from PBMCs cultured without peptide, sampled before COVID-19 vaccination. The genes are TRBV29-1 and TRBJ1-2, with TRBD1 matching over 7 bases. CDR3 in DNA: TGCAGCGTAGCCCGACAGGGTGACTATGGCTACACCTTC. It specifies CSVARQGDYGYTF.